The 4 T cell receptor beta chains reported below all come from one sample, sequenced in a study of molecular identifiers for immune sequencing clone quantification. MiXCR was run by TCRdb on the PCR reads, yielding one entry per CDR3 protein. The sample has about half a million distinct CDR3 sequences, about 26% seen once. Sequencing was performed on naive CD8+ T cells from blood, with Jurkat cell RNA spiked in. Subset noted: FACS-sorted CD8+CD4-CCR7+CD45RA+ naive T cells. The source of these receptors is a human donor in good health. Some libraries in this study had Jurkat cell RNA spiked in.

The chain uses TRBV4-3 and TRBJ2-3, with no clear D. V dropped 3 bases and J dropped 0 bases, with 16 bases sitting between them. Germline loops: CDR1 LGHNA, CDR2 YSLEER. The length of the CDR3 is 17 residues. CDR3 sequence (DNA): TGCGCCAGCAGCCATAGTAGCAGGAGTCTAAGCACAGATACGCAGTATTTT. It encodes CASSHSSRSLSTDTQYF.

The chain carries TRBV7-2 and TRBJ1-6, with D unclear. V lost 1 base, J lost 7 bases, and 11 bases lay in between. The CDR3 totals 15 residues. CDR1 SGHTA and CDR2 FQGNSA come from the germline V gene. The CDR3 here is CASSLEEGWNSPLHF. CDR3 in DNA: TGTGCCAGCAGCTTAGAGGAGGGTTGGAATTCACCCCTCCACTTT.

Worth noting for this clonotype: A read error may be the cause here, since a much bigger clone is one base away. The gene calls are TRBV6-6 and TRBJ2-3; D is unclear. The CDR3 is 13 amino acids. CDR1 is MNHNY, CDR2 SVGAGI, per germline (reference sequence). Trimming removed 9 bases from V and 4 bases from J, with 14 bases in between. This CDR3 reads CARTLPPPDTQYF. The DNA for the CDR3 is TGTGCCAGAACTCTCCCGCCCCCAGATACGCAGTATTTT.

This clonotype was seen a handful of times. The chain joins TRBV14 to TRBJ2-1; D uncertain. The CDR3 length is 13 residues. CDR1 and CDR2 (germline): SGHDN, FVKESK. V was shortened by 5 bases and J by 7 bases, with 12 bases between the two germline ends. The DNA for the CDR3 is TGTGCCAGCAGCTACCCTCCGTGGAATGAGCAGTTCTTC. It specifies CASSYPPWNEQFF.